The 21 T cell receptor beta chains below were found in one sample sequenced in a study of beta chain features in type 1 diabetes. As every portion of the isolated RNA was reverse transcribed, the sequencing read expressed TCRB transcripts. The assay was immunoSEQ multiplex PCR, and TCRdb's table has in-frame clones only and misses some. Of 38,000 or so clones listed, roughly 64% are singletons. Sequencing was carried out using Tregs from blood. The receptors were sampled from a woman in her 30s in good health.

This chain joins TRBV6-1 and TRBJ2-2, with 7 nucleotides matching TRBD2. In germline, CDR1 is MNHNS, CDR2 SASEGT. This CDR3 comprises 14 residues. The V segment lost 7 bases and the J segment 3 bases; nucleotides outside the gene matches: 5. This CDR3 reads CASKRLADTGELFF. Written as DNA, the CDR3 is TGTGCCAGCAAGCGGCTAGCGGACACCGGGGAGCTGTTTTTT.

The genes are TRBV19 and TRBJ1-2; a possible D gene is TRBD1 (5 bases). Trimming removed 4 bases at V and 2 bases at J, with 11 bases between. The CDR3 is 14 amino acids. Germline values: CDR1 LNHDA, CDR2 SQIVND (reference sequence). The CDR3 spells CASSKGAANYGYTF. DNA for the CDR3: TGTGCCAGTAGTAAAGGGGCTGCAAACTATGGCTACACCTTC.

J is TRBJ2-7 and V is TRBV11-2; 13 positions agree with TRBD2. Germline trimming cut 5 bases from V and 3 bases from J; bases unmatched to any gene: 1. The CDR3 covers 14 residues. Per the germline V gene, CDR1 is SGHAT and CDR2 is FQNNGV. CDR3 residues: CASSRLAGGYEQYF. DNA of the CDR3: TGTGCCAGCAGCAGACTAGCGGGAGGCTACGAGCAGTACTTC.

The rearrangement joins TRBV15 to TRBJ2-5; D perhaps matches TRBD2 (6 bases). V lost 9 bases, J lost 0 bases, and 11 bases lay in between. CDR3 length: 13 amino acids. Germline V gene sequence: CDR1 LNHNV, CDR2 YYDKDF (reference sequence). The CDR3 here is CATGTFYQETQYF. In nucleotides, the CDR3 is TGTGCCACGGGGACTTTTTACCAAGAGACCCAGTACTTC. Complete variable domain (other parts from reference TRBV15 and TRBJ2-5): DAMVIQNPRYQVTQFGKPVTLSCSQTLNHNVMYWYQQKSSQAPKLLFHYYDKDFNNEADTPDNFQSRRPNTSFCFLDIRSPGLGDTAMYLCATGTFYQETQYFGPGTRLLVL.

V gene TRBV18 combines with J gene TRBJ2-1; D unresolved. Germline V CDR1 and CDR2: KGHSH, LQKENI. The CDR3 loop spans 15 amino acids. V gave up 3 bases and J gave up 4 bases, with 13 bases separating them. In DNA, the CDR3 is TGTGCCAGCTCACCTAGCCAGTCCCAGTACAATGAGCAGTTCTTC. Its translation is CASSPSQSQYNEQFF.

J is TRBJ2-7 and V is TRBV7-6; 7 bases map to TRBD1. Germline V gives CDR1 SGHVS, CDR2 FNYEAQ. V lost 5 bases, J lost 4 bases, and 8 bases stayed unmatched. The CDR3 runs to 14 residues. In DNA form, the CDR3 reads TGTGCCAGCAGCGCCGGACAGGTGGTTTACGAGCAGTACTTC. This gives the protein CASSAGQVVYEQYF.

This chain connects TRBV29-1 to TRBJ2-1, with 15 positions matching TRBD2. The germline gives CDR1 SQVTM, CDR2 ANQGSEA. CDR3 length: 17 amino acids. V lost 7 bases, J lost 9 bases, and 16 bases stayed unmatched. CDR3 sequence: CSAPGLAGGPFTGEQFF. The CDR3 DNA follows: TGCAGCGCCCCTGGACTAGCGGGAGGGCCTTTTACCGGTGAGCAGTTCTTC.

The V gene is TRBV6-5, the J gene TRBJ1-6; D remains unclear. This CDR3 spans 15 amino acids. The germline gives CDR1 MNHEY, CDR2 SVGAGI. Deletions cut 8 bases from V and 10 bases from J, with 21 bases between. The CDR3 sequence is CASGRRKGPVSPLHF. CDR3 in DNA: TGTGCCAGCGGGAGACGGAAAGGCCCGGTGTCACCCCTCCACTTT.

The chain employs TRBV19 and TRBJ2-3; tentatively, D is TRBD1 (6 bases). V was pared by 9 bases and J by 1 base, with 11 bases between. The CDR3 is made up of 13 amino acids. Germline V gives CDR1 LNHDA, CDR2 SQIVND (reference sequence). The CDR3 bases are TGTGCCAGCAAACGACAGGGCACAGATACGCAGTATTTT. Amino acid sequence: CASKRQGTDTQYF.

This clone was seen just once. This rearrangement joins TRBV7-9 to TRBJ2-7; D ambiguous. Trimming removed 4 bases at V and 2 bases at J, with 3 bases between. This CDR3 is 11 amino acids long. Per the germline V gene, CDR1 is SEHNR and CDR2 is FQNEAQ (reference sequence). CDR3 residues: CASSSAYEQYF. The CDR3 nucleotides are TGTGCCAGCAGCTCTGCCTACGAGCAGTACTTC.

The chain employs TRBV7-2 and TRBJ2-3; 8 bases line up with TRBD2. This CDR3 is 17 amino acids long. The germline gives CDR1 SGHTA, CDR2 FQGNSA. V lost 6 bases, J lost 6 bases, and 17 bases stayed unmatched. CDR3 sequence reads: CASRVGGGRHLTDTQYF. The CDR3 coding sequence is TGTGCCAGCAGAGTGGGCGGGGGGAGGCACTTAACGGATACGCAGTATTTT.

In this sample, this clone turned up a few times. The rearrangement joins TRBV5-1 to TRBJ1-6; D might be TRBD1 (6 bases). Trimming pared 7 bases from V and 10 bases from J, leaving 15 bases between. Germline V gene sequence: CDR1 SGHRS, CDR2 YFSETQ. The CDR3 length is 13 residues. CDR3 sequence reads: CASCEGGGSPLHF. As DNA, the CDR3 is TGCGCCAGCTGCGAAGGGGGGGGATCACCCCTCCACTTT.

The chain uses TRBV9 and TRBJ1-1, with unresolved D. The CDR3 is made up of 15 amino acids. Deletions cut 0 bases from V and 1 base from J, with 10 bases between. CDR1 is SGDLS and CDR2 is YYNGEE in the germline V gene. The CDR3 spells CASSVESRANTEAFF. DNA for the CDR3: TGTGCCAGCAGCGTAGAATCGAGGGCGAACACTGAAGCTTTCTTT.

The J gene is TRBJ2-7, the V gene TRBV11-3; tentative D call: TRBD1 (6 bases). The germline V and J ends were trimmed by 6 bases and 1 base, with 16 bases remaining between them. There are 15 residues in the CDR3. Germline-derived CDR1 and CDR2 are SGHNT and YENEEA. CDR3 amino acids: CASSPSGDSSYEQYF. CDR3 DNA: TGTGCCAGCAGTCCGTCAGGGGATTCGTCCTACGAGCAGTACTTC.

The CDR3 sequence is CASSPRASNTGELFF. The CDR3 DNA sequence: TGTGCCAGCTCACCGAGGGCGTCCAACACCGGGGAGCTGTTTTTT. The chain employs TRBV18 and TRBJ2-2, with a weak D call TRBD2 (5 bases). Germline lookup yields CDR1 KGHSH and CDR2 LQKENI. The CDR3 extends over 15 amino acids. V lost 3 bases and J lost 2, with 10 bases in between.

The genes are TRBV7-9 and TRBJ2-4, with 10 bases fitting TRBD2. CDR1 SEHNR and CDR2 FQNEAQ come from the germline V gene (reference sequence). The CDR3 loop spans 17 amino acids. Trimming took 5 bases from V and 0 from J; bases not matched to a gene: 7. The CDR3 nucleotides are TGTGCCAGCAGCCCAGCAGGACTAGCGGTAGCCAAAAACATTCAGTACTTC. This encodes CASSPAGLAVAKNIQYF.

The chain couples TRBV2 to TRBJ2-5; D call uncertain. Trimming removed 3 bases at V and 0 bases at J, with 8 bases between. The CDR3 has 14 residues. Germline CDR1 is SNHLY and CDR2 is FYNNEI. DNA for the CDR3: TGTGCCAGCAGTGAGACATTGTACCAAGAGACCCAGTACTTC. Encoded protein: CASSETLYQETQYF.

This clone was detected a few times. The rearrangement links TRBV6-5 to TRBJ2-7; D not resolved. Deletions cut 8 bases from V and 3 bases from J, with 14 bases between. The CDR3 is made up of 13 amino acids. Germline V gene data show CDR1 as MNHEY and CDR2 as SVGAGI. The DNA of the CDR3 is TGTGCCAGCCTTCGGCTAGGCTACTACGAGCAGTACTTC. This encodes CASLRLGYYEQYF.

The chain is built from TRBV19 and TRBJ2-1; 12 bases map to TRBD2. V dropped 5 bases and J dropped 7; count of bases not matched to a gene: 6. Germline-derived CDR1 and CDR2 are LNHDA and SQIVND (reference sequence). CDR3 length equals 15 residues. The CDR3 protein is CASSRLAGGPNEQFF. CDR3 in DNA: TGTGCCAGTAGTCGTCTAGCGGGAGGGCCGAATGAGCAGTTCTTC.

This clone was counted a few times. V usage is TRBV10-3 and J usage is TRBJ2-5; 7 bases match TRBD1. Germline V gene sequence: CDR1 ENHRY, CDR2 SYGVKD. This CDR3 is 13 amino acids long. The V gene end was trimmed by 4 bases and the J gene end by 5 bases; junction bases not matched to a gene: 4. CDR3 region: CAISVQGWETQYF. The CDR3, as DNA: TGTGCCATCAGTGTACAGGGGTGGGAGACCCAGTACTTC.

Only one count was recorded for this clone. The chain carries TRBV29-1 and TRBJ1-2; D perhaps matches TRBD1 (5 bases). CDR3 length: 13 residues. The germline gives CDR1 SQVTM, CDR2 ANQGSEA. V lost 4 bases and J lost 0, with 9 bases in between. The CDR3 coding sequence is TGCAGCGTTGCGGACATCGCTAACTATGGCTACACCTTC. Translated, it gives CSVADIANYGYTF.